This entry describes one TCR beta chain. Unmatched junction bases numbered 1, after V lost 4 bases and J lost 2 bases. This CDR3 has 15 amino acids. The germline gives CDR1 MNHEY, CDR2 SVGAGI. The sample originates from a study of blood T cell repertoires in COVID-19. Study details: COVID-19 samples collected from the United States, Italy and Spain covered acute and convalescent phases. In each case, the material was cDNA or gDNA derived from T cells, B-cell-depleted T cells, or PBMCs.

Original analysis: Scientists estimated how many nucleated cells there were by amplifying reference gene primers. Here immunoSEQ multiplex PCR was the method, and the copy in TCRdb shows in-frame clones only, minus some. The V and J calls and clone size are taken from that table; D and trimming were inferred from the DNA. The sample lists approximately 140,000 clones, roughly 85% occurring once. This sequence joins TRBV6-5 and TRBJ2-1; 11 positions match TRBD2. This clonotype was obtained from a man in his 70s with acute or convalescent COVID-19. Sequencing input: peripheral blood. The CDR3 loop is CASSLTSGAYNEQFF. The CDR3 nucleotides are TGTGCCAGCAGTTTGACTAGCGGGGCCTACAATGAGCAGTTCTTC.